The source of this TCR beta chain is a study of CD8 T cells in ankylosing spondylitis. Each TCR beta library was made by quantitative 5'-RACE that incorporated molecular barcodes. A single record per CDR3 protein comes from TCRdb applying MiXCR to the 5' RACE reads. Of 200,000 to 300,000 distinct CDR3 sequences in the sample, over 9.5% are singletons; the top ten hold about 2.8%. Study results and limitations: Within ankylosing spondylitis blood, a TCR beta motif made up of roughly eight highly homologous variants appeared to be characteristic. Disease-linked clones proved CD8+ and comparatively uncommon in peripheral blood. Reported data indicate significant enrichment of disease-linked clones within matched ankylosing spondylitis synovial fluid.

Deletions cut 8 bases from V and 0 bases from J, with 14 bases between. CDR3 length: 14 residues. From germline, CDR1 is SNHLY and CDR2 FYNNEI. This clonotype was detected many times. The antigen is unknown. The sample taken for sequencing was blood, either unsorted or a sorted T cell fraction (not recorded which). This chain links TRBV2 with TRBJ2-7; D unresolved. The source is a male donor with ankylosing spondylitis or in good health (not recorded which). The CDR3 nucleotides are TGTGCCAGCGATTCGGTAGAGAGCTCCTACGAGCAGTACTTC. This translates into CASDSVESSYEQYF.